This paragraph covers one TCR beta chain sequence. Antigen specificity is unknown. This entry belongs to a study of beta chain features in type 1 diabetes. Broader study findings: The VDJ junctions of type 1 diabetes patients carried fewer insertions and more deletions. Type 1 diabetes patients had moderately but significantly shorter TCRB CDR3s in all four CD4+ subsets.

On average, the one heparinised blood draw given by each donor was approximately 0.12 L. The CDR3 has 12 amino acids. V lost 4 bases and J lost 5, with 10 bases in between. Germline CDR1 and CDR2: SGHRS and YFSETQ. Sequencing targeted expressed TCRB transcripts, as all isolated RNA had been reverse transcribed. Sequenced naive, central memory and regulatory T cell samples produced an average of about 3.57 million reads. The repertoire was sequenced with immunoSEQ multiplex PCR; TCRdb's copy has only in-frame clones and lacks some. The sample holds about 220,000 clones; roughly 11% are singletons and the top ten take 1% to 1.5%.

The sample was central memory CD4+ T cells from blood. The V call is TRBV5-1, the J call TRBJ2-7; possibly TRBD1 for D (6 bases). The origin of this receptor is a man aged 18 to 29 in good health. CDR3 residues: CASSVHRDEQYF. The CDR3 DNA sequence: TGCGCCAGCAGCGTTCACAGGGACGAGCAGTACTTC.